The subject of this entry is one T cell receptor beta chain. This clone turned up a few times. The specificity of this receptor is unknown. Base-call qualities are not available, and no considerably larger clone is one nucleotide away. Donors were healthy HIV-negative adults with no recently reported acute infections or vaccinations. Every donor was a Caucasian adult living in Nashville, Tennessee, USA. CD4+ T cells were enriched through magnetic negative selection, after which naive cells were positively selected on CD45RA and the remaining negative fraction served as the memory subset. Blood was obtained by leukapheresis, after which PBMCs were separated by Ficoll-Histopaque density gradient centrifugation and cryopreserved in liquid nitrogen vapor phase. Analytical flow cytometry was used to check the purity and quantity of every magnetically sorted T cell population. Genomic DNA was isolated from each sorted fraction and quantified by UV absorbance on a Nanodrop 2000c.

Using the deep immunoSEQ assay, multiplex PCR amplified TCR CDR3 regions from genomic DNA. Extracted genomic DNA from each cell subset was spread evenly across all wells of several immunoSEQ 96-well plates, with each plate serving as a replicate. For sorted subsets, about 0.2 ug genomic DNA, equal to some 30,000 T cell genomes, was loaded into each replicate PCR. Purified libraries were measured with a Qubit 3.0 fluorometer, size-checked on a Bioanalyzer 2100, and measured again with the KAPA Library Quantification kit. A separate single-read 150-cycle Illumina NextSeq 550 flow cell was used to sequence each immunoSEQ 96-well plate. As for the original processing: The immunoSEQ output contained only junctional sequences without quality scores, so filtering could not match that applied to full-length reads. To assign V/J genes and CDR3, sequences were annotated against IMGT germline references using PyIR, a Python wrapper for IgBLAST v1.9. Reads with weak V/J assignments (E-value above 1e-6), missing CDR3, stop codons, out-of-frame junctions, or ambiguous translated residues were removed. V3J clonotypes were defined as sequences sharing an identical inferred V gene, J gene, and CDR3 amino acid sequence. The percentage overlap between two repertoires was calculated by dividing the number of shared unique clonotypes by the size of the smaller repertoire. Three approaches were used to assess repertoire richness: RTK rarefaction, the Chao1 estimator, and Recon v2.1 estimates of unobserved clonotypes. Generation probabilities were computed with OLGA for all TCRbeta clonotypes obtained by the gDNA method from several donors. TCRdb's version of the immuneACCESS table is confined to in-frame rearrangements and falls short of the full clone set. An unresolved V gene accounts for under half of the shortfall where checked; the remainder is of unknown origin. V and J calls and clone size are given by that table; D and trimming were obtained from the DNA. For this sample the table gives millions of clones, of which around nine tenths were detected only once. The leading ten clones occupy roughly 0.15% of the sample.

The data derive from a study of shared clonotypes between healthy human individuals (dated by TCRdb to about 2020). The study in broad terms: The cohort included a few men and a couple of women between 18 and 49 years of age. To increase sequencing depth and limit assay-specific biases, different laboratories used diverse techniques to prepare libraries and sequence TCR repertoires. Per donor, three plates each were used for CD4 naive and CD4 memory, two for CD8 naive, and one for CD8 memory. Blood TCR repertoires of five healthy adults were deeply sequenced to estimate repertoire size and the extent of clonotype sharing between individuals. Each donor's leukapheresis produced roughly between about 0.85 and 10 billion PBMCs. The research as a whole found: Rarefaction of sorted-subset datasets indicated incomplete sequencing despite the large sequencing depth. Because the study included a small number of donors, the genetic and exposure-history diversity represented was limited. Sampling was restricted to blood, and TCR repertoires in tissues likely differ from the TCR repertoires found in blood. Compared with non-shared clonotypes, clonotypes shared by all four sorted-subset donors had higher generation probabilities. Naive subsets generally had larger estimated clonotype richness than memory subsets did. Across a few donors, approximately 4.9% of naive CD4, roughly 3.8% of naive CD8, about 2% of memory CD4, and 0.4% to 0.45% of memory CD8 clonotypes were shared. Pairwise subsampling led to the expectation that sequencing depth would affect the degree of clonotype sharing among donors.

V loses 2 bases of germline sequence and J loses 9 bases, and the interval between the two ends is 8 bases. Looking up the germline V gene yields CDR1 WSHSY and CDR2 SAAADI. There are 13 amino acids in the CDR3, from cysteine to phenylalanine inclusive. The DNA shown is the 39-base CDR3, in frame from base 1. The sample consisted of naive CD4+ T cells sorted from blood. In light of the paper, this sample's cell subset or site label describes: CD45RA+ positively selected. The source of this sequence is a young man in good health. The chain links TRBV10-2 with TRBJ1-6; no D gene can be assigned with confidence. The CDR3 corresponds to CASSEIQSSPLHF. The sequenced DNA is TGCGCCAGCAGTGAGATCCAAAGTTCACCCCTCCACTTT.